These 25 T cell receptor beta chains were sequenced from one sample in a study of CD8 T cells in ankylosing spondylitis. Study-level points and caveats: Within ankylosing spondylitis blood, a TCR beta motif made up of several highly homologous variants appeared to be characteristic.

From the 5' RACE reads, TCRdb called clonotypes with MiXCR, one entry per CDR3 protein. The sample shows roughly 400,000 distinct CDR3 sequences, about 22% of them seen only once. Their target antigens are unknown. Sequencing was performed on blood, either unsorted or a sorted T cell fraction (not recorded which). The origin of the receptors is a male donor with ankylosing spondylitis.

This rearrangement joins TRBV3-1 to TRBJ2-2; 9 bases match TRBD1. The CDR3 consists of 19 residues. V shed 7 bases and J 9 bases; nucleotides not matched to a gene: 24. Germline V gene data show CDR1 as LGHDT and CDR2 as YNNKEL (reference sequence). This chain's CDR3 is CASTNSMDRGRWFRRELFF. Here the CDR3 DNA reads TGTGCCAGCACCAACTCTATGGACAGGGGCCGATGGTTCCGCCGGGAGCTGTTTTTT. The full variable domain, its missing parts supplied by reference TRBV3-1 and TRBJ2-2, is DTAVSQTPKYLVTQMGNDKSIKCEQNLGHDTMYWYKQDSKKFLKIMFSYNNKELIINETVPNRFSPKSPDKAHLNLHINSLELGDSAVYFCASTNSMDRGRWFRRELFFGEGSRLTVL.

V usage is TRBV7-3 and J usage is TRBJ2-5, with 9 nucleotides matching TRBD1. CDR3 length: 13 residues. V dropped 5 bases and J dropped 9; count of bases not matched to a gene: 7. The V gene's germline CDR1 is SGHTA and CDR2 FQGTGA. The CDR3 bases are TGTGCCAGCAGCCCGGGGACAGGGAGTTCCCAGTACTTC. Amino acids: CASSPGTGSSQYF.

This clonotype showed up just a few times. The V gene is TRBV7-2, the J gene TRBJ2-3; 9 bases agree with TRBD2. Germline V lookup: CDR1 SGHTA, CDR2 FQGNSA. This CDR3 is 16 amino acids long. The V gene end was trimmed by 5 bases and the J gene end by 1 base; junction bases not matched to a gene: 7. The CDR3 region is CASSAHSGRGTDTQYF. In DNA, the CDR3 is TGTGCCAGCAGCGCACATAGCGGGAGAGGCACAGATACGCAGTATTTT. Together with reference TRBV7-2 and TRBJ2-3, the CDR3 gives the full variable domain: GAGVSQSPSNKVTEKGKDVELRCDPISGHTALYWYRQSLGQGLEFLIYFQGNSAPDKSGLPSDRFSAERTGGSVSTLTIQRTQQEDSAVYLCASSAHSGRGTDTQYFGPGTRLTVL.

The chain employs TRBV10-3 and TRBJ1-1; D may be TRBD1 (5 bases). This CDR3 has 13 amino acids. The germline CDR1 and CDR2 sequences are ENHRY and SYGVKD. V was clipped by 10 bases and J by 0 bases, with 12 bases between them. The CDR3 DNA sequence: TGTGCCACCGCCGGACAAATGAACACTGAAGCTTTCTTT. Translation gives CATAGQMNTEAFF.

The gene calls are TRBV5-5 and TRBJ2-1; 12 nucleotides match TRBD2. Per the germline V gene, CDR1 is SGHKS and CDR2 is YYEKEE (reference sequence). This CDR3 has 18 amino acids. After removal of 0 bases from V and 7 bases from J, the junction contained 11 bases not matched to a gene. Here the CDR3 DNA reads TGTGCCAGCAGCTTGGGACTAGCGGGAGTTCGGTCTTGGAATGAGCAGTTCTTC. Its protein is CASSLGLAGVRSWNEQFF.

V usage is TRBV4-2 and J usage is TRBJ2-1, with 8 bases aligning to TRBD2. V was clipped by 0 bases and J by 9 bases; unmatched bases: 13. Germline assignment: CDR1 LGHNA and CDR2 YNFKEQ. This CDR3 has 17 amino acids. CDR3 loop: CASSQEGTGGPSGEQFF. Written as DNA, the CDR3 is TGTGCCAGCAGCCAAGAAGGGACGGGAGGGCCCTCCGGTGAGCAGTTCTTC.

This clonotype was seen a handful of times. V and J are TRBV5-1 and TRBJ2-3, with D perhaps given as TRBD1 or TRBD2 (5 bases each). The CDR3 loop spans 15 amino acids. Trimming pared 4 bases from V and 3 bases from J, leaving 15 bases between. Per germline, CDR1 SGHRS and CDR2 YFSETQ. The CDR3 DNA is TGCGCCAGCAGCCCCGAGGGGCGCGGTACAGATACGCAGTATTTT. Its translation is CASSPEGRGTDTQYF.

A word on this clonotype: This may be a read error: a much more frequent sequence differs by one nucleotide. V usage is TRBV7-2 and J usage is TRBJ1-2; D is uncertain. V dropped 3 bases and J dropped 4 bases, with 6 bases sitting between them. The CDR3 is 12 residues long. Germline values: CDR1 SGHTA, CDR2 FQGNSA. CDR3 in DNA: TGTGCCAGCAGCTTTTCCGTCTATGGCTACACCTTC. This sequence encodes CASSFSVYGYTF.

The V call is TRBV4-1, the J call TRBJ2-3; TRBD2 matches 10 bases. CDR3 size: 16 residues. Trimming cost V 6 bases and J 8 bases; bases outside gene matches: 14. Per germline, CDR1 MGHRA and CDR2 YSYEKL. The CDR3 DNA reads TGCGCCAGCAGTCTGACCCGAGCTAGCGGGAGAGGTACGCAGTATTTT. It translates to CASSLTRASGRGTQYF.

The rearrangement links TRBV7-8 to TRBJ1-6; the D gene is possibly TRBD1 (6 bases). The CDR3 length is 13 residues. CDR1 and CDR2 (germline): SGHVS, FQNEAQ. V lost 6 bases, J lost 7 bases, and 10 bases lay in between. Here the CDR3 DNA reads TGTGCCAGCAGTCAGGGGTGGAATTCACCCCTCCACTTT. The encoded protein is CASSQGWNSPLHF.

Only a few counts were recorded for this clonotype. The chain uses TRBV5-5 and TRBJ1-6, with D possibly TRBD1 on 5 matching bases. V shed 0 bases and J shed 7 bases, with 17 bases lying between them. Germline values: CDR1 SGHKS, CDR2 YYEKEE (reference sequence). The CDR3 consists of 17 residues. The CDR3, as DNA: TGTGCCAGCAGCTTGGAAGAACCCCGGGGCCCAAATTCACCCCTCCACTTT. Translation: CASSLEEPRGPNSPLHF. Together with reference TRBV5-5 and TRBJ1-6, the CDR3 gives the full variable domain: DAGVTQSPTHLIKTRGQQVTLRCSPISGHKSVSWYQQVLGQGPQFIFQYYEKEERGRGNFPDRFSARQFPNYSSELNVNALLLGDSALYLCASSLEEPRGPNSPLHFGNGTRLTVT.

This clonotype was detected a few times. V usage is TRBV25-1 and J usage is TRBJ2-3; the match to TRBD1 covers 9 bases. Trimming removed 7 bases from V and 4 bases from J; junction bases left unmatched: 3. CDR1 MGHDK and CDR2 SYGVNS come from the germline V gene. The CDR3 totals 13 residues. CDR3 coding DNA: TGTGCCAGCAAGGACAGGGGTCCAGATACGCAGTATTTT. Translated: CASKDRGPDTQYF.

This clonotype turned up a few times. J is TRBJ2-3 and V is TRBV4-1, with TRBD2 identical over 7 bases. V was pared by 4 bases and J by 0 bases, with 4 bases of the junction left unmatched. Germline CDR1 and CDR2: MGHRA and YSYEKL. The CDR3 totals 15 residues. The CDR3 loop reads CASSPPSGSTDTQYF. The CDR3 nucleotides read TGCGCCAGCAGCCCTCCTAGCGGTAGCACAGATACGCAGTATTTT.

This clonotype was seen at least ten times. CDR3 coding DNA: TGCGCCAGCAGCCAAGGGACAGGGAACCTGGACACCGGGGAGCTGTTTTTT. It specifies CASSQGTGNLDTGELFF. The chain links TRBV4-1 to TRBJ2-2, with 8 positions matching TRBD1. This CDR3 contains 17 residues. The trim removed 1 base at V and 3 bases at J, leaving 7 bases unmatched. Germline loops: CDR1 MGHRA, CDR2 YSYEKL.

The CDR3 spells CASRNRGRYTEAFF. Written as DNA, the CDR3 is TGTGCCAGCAGAAACAGGGGTAGATACACTGAAGCTTTCTTT. The chain links TRBV25-1 to TRBJ1-1, with 7 positions matching TRBD1. The CDR3 runs 14 residues. CDR1 is MGHDK and CDR2 is SYGVNS in the germline V gene. V lost 6 bases to trimming and J lost 3 bases; unmatched junction nucleotides: 7.

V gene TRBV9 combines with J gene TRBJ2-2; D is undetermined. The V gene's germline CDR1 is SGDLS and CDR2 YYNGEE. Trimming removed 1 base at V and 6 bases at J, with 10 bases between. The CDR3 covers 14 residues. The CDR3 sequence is CASSVTPGAGELFF. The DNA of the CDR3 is TGTGCCAGCAGCGTAACTCCAGGTGCCGGGGAGCTGTTTTTT. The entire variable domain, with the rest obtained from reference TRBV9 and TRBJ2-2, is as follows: DSGVTQTPKHLITATGQRVTLRCSPRSGDLSVYWYQQSLDQGLQFLIQYYNGEERAKGNILERFSAQQFPDLHSELNLSSLELGDSALYFCASSVTPGAGELFFGEGSRLTVL.

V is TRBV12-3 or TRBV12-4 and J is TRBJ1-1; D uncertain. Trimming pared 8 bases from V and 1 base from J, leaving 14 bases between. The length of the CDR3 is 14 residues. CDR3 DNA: TGTGCCAGCCACTTTTTGGTTGAGAACACTGAAGCTTTCTTT. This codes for CASHFLVENTEAFF.

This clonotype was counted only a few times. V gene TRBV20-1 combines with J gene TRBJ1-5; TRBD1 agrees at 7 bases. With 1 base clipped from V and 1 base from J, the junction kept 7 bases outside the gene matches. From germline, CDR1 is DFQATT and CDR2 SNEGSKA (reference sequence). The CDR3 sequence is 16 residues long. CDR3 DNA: TGCAGTGCTAGAGGGACAGGCCCGTGGAGCAATCAGCCCCAGCATTTT. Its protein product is CSARGTGPWSNQPQHF.

The CDR3 loop reads CASSNRLGTEAFF. The CDR3 DNA sequence: TGTGCCAGCAGCAACAGGCTGGGGACTGAAGCTTTCTTT. V is TRBV6-1 and J is TRBJ1-1; TRBD1 is a possible D gene (5 bases). The CDR3 is 13 amino acids. Looked up from germline, CDR1 is MNHNS and CDR2 is SASEGT. Between the trimmed V and J ends, which lost 6 bases and 5 bases, there was a span of 13 bases.

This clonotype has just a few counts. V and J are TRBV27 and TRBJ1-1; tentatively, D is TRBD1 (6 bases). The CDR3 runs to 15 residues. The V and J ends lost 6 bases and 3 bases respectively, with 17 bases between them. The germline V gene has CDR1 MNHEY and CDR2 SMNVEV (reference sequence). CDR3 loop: CASRRGGGRDTEAFF. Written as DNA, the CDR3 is TGTGCCAGCAGAAGAGGCGGGGGGCGGGACACTGAAGCTTTCTTT.

CDR3 DNA sequence: TGTGCCAGCAGCGCGGGAGGGATCACCTACAATGAGCAGTTCTTC. Protein product: CASSAGGITYNEQFF. The chain employs TRBV9 and TRBJ2-1; TRBD2 matches 8 bases. V trimming: 3 bases; J trimming: 2 bases; junction bases outside the gene matches: 4. The CDR3 contains 15 residues. Germline V gene data show CDR1 as SGDLS and CDR2 as YYNGEE.

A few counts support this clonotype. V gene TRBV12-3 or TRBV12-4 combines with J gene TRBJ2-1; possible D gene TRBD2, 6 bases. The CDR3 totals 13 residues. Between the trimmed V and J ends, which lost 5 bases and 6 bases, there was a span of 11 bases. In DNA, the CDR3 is TGTGCCAGCAGTCTGCGGGAAAGCAATGAGCAGTTCTTC. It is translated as CASSLRESNEQFF.

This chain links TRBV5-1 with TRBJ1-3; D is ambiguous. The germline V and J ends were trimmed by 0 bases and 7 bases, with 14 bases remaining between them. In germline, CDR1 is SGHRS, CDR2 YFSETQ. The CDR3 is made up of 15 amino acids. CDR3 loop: CASSLAGHEENTIYF. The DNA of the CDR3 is TGCGCCAGCAGCTTGGCTGGCCACGAGGAGAACACCATATATTTT.

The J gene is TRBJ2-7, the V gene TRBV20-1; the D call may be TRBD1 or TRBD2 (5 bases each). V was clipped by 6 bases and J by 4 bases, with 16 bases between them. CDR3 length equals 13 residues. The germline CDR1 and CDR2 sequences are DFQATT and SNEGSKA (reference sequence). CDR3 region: CSAAPGQRYEQYF. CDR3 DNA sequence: TGCAGTGCCGCCCCGGGGCAGCGATACGAGCAGTACTTC.

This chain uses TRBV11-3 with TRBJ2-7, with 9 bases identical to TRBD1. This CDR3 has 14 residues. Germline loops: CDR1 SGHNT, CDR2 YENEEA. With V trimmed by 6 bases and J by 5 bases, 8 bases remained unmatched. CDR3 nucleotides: TGTGCCAGCAGGGGGCGGGACAGGGTCCACGAGCAGTACTTC. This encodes CASRGRDRVHEQYF. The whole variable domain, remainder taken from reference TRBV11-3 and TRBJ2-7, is EAGVVQSPRYKIIEKKQPVAFWCNPISGHNTLYWYLQNLGQGPELLIRYENEEAVDDSQLPKDRFSAERLKGVDSTLKIQPAELGDSAVYLCASRGRDRVHEQYFGPGTRLTVT.